Here is one T cell receptor beta chain with its context. The sample is drawn from a study of T cell responses to AZD1222 COVID-19 vaccine. Per the germline V gene, CDR1 is SGDLS and CDR2 is YYNGEE. This CDR3 spans 15 amino acids. The V gene lost 5 bases and the J gene lost 0 bases, with 12 bases spanning the gap. Sequencing used immunoSEQ multiplex PCR; TCRdb keeps in-frame clones, though not all of them. The repertoire holds fewer than 150,000 clones, with around 85% as singletons. The rearrangement joins TRBV9 to TRBJ1-3, with D maybe TRBD1 (5 bases). The sequencing here drew on peripheral blood, taken on day 0 of AZD1222 vaccination. The sequence came from an adult in good health. The CDR3 reads CASSLQDRSGNTIYF. CDR3 DNA sequence: TGTGCCAGCAGTCTACAGGACCGCTCTGGAAACACCATATATTTT.